This T cell receptor beta chain was documented in a study of cytomegalovirus exposure and HLA in healthy donors. Notes on the study in general: There were some public TCRs occurring in many donors, but most TCR sequences were rare. Cytomegalovirus-associated TCR beta chains were listed, numbering 164. Confirmation was obtained in vitro that three CMV-associated chains are specific for CMV antigens.

Comment on this clone: Its antigen is as yet unknown.

V dropped 0 bases and J dropped 2 bases, with 8 bases sitting between them. The CDR3 is 14 amino acids. CDR1 is SGDLS, CDR2 YYNGEE, per germline. Profiled with immunoSEQ multiplex PCR; TCRdb holds only in-frame clones, not every one. The sample has 80,000 to 90,000 clones, about 96% seen once; the top ten hold 0.6% to 0.85%. Material: PBMCs. The V and J genes are TRBV9 and TRBJ1-1, with a weak D call TRBD1 (6 bases). The receptor's source is a man younger than 35 in good health and CMV-seronegative. The CDR3 spells CASSVDRVNTEAFF. The CDR3 region has the DNA TGTGCCAGCAGCGTAGACAGGGTAAACACTGAAGCTTTCTTT.